This TCR beta chain came from a study of blood T cells in healthy people across ages (dated by TCRdb to about 2015). Study-level background: In model experiments, template switching captured about one uniquely barcoded TCR beta cDNA molecule for every two T cells. To track age-related changes in TCR beta repertoire diversity, the study relied on deep sequencing normalized with unique cDNA molecular identifiers. Donors were grouped into four age groups: young (average about 15 years), middle-aged (roughly 38), aged (around 60) and long-lived (around 82). To avoid experimental bias, donors of different ages were spread randomly across the sequencing lanes. Two additional independent replicas of 1 million unique cDNA reads from the same blood draw were analyzed for two donors (one aged 18 to 30 and one aged 80 or older). The paper as a whole reports these results and caveats: Compared with the aged group, the long-lived group had more naive CD4+ T cells, fewer expanded clones and increased TCR diversity, suggesting age selection. There was a strong correlation between observed TCR beta diversity and the percentage of naive T cells measured by flow cytometry. Estimates of total diversity based on one million sequenced T cells were regarded as lower bounds and as underestimates. Conclusive comparison of naive and antigen-experienced compartments was prevented by the profiling of bulk unsorted PBMCs. Because the CMV infection status of the donors was unknown, age-related changes in expanded clonotypes may potentially have been confounded. As age increased, observed TCR beta diversity per million T cells dropped in a roughly linear way, and a significant reduction was already evident by age 40.

The roughly 38 donors, aged about 6 to 100 years, were systemically healthy Caucasian individuals from Russia. Around 10 milliliters of peripheral blood were collected from each donor into EDTA-treated Vacutainer tubes. PBMCs were isolated by Ficoll-Paque density-gradient centrifugation, with at least 6 million obtained per sample. Trizol reagent was used to extract total RNA from PBMCs, with at least 6 micrograms per sample. For every donor, an aliquot of PBMCs went through flow cytometry to measure the percentages of naive CD45RAhigh/CD27high T cells. CDR1 is given as SQVTM and CDR2 as ANQGSEA, both from the germline V gene. The CDR3 numbers 14 residues from cysteine through phenylalanine. Only the CDR3 region is kept as DNA, spanning 42 bases read in frame from base 1. V loses 6 bases at its end and J loses 6 bases; junction bases beyond the gene matches: 10. Receptor amplification or capture employed 5' RACE. Sequencing instrument: Illumina HiSeq 2500. A second 7 to 11 cycle PCR used a sample-barcoded 5' primer and a J-beta primer mix. A template-switch 5' adaptor carrying 12 random nucleotides introduced a unique molecular identifier onto each TCR beta cDNA molecule. Each sample yielded at least 3 million CDR3-containing paired-end reads. All of the RNA was converted into first-strand cDNA using the Mint cDNA synthesis kit, with a TRBC-specific oligonucleotide serving as the primer. After uracil-DNA glycosylase treatment, a first 18-cycle PCR used universal primers M1SS and BC2_uni_R on all cDNA. The source study handled its data this way. Normalization of each sample was performed by random selection of 1 million high-quality reads, each carrying a distinct molecular identifier. Reads sharing molecular identifiers were discarded rather than binned into consensus sequences. MiTCR, run with a Q25 quality threshold and the strictest error-elimination algorithm, handled CDR3 identification, clonotype clustering and error correction. Lower-bound total TCR beta diversity was estimated with a nonparametric unseen species model using Euler transformation. TCRdb passed the public sequencing reads through fastp at Q25 and MiXCR, retaining productive beta sequences. Rows are combined by CDR3 protein, so each entry shows the most common genes and DNA. The V and J calls here are based on TCRdb, not the publication. The sample table contains about 640,000 distinct CDR3 sequences; only one count was recorded for roughly 50% of them. The ten largest clones represent over 30% of the sample.

This clonotype was found a few times. The antigen it recognizes is unknown. One base away lies a much larger clone, so this may be a sequencing read error. The receptor's source is a man aged 55 to 69 in good health. Recombination linked TRBV29-1 to TRBJ2-5; 10 nucleotides in the junction match TRBD2. Material for sequencing was blood. The encoded CDR3 is CSVLPRAGGKTQYF. The DNA sequence is given as TGCAGCGTCCTCCCTAGAGCGGGGGGGAAGACCCAGTACTTC.